The source of this T cell receptor (beta chain) is a study of chemoradiotherapy in HPV16-positive cancers. Across the whole study: Candidate HPV-specific T-cell clones and common TCR motifs came from functional assays in a couple of HPV16-positive patients. Study results and caveats: Candidate HPV-specific clones and E7-related TCR motifs grew in tumor during treatment. The functional HPV-specific definition rests on just a couple of HPV16-positive patients.

Using immunoSEQ multiplex PCR, the repertoire was profiled, and TCRdb retains in-frame clones only, with some absent. The data show about 5,200 clones, about nine tenths seen once. Over chemoradiotherapy, repertoires were sampled more than once. CDR1 and CDR2 from the germline V gene are LGHNT and FRNRAP. CDR3 length: 15 amino acids. The germline V and J ends were trimmed by 3 bases and 2 bases, with 13 bases remaining between them. About this clone: Its antigen remains unknown.

This sequence was found in a human donor with HPV-associated anogenital cancer. The sample consisted of blood, taken from a patient who underwent chemoradiotherapy. This chain links TRBV12-5 with TRBJ1-1; no clear D gene. The CDR3 loop reads CASGFYPQFNTEAFF. CDR3 in DNA: TGTGCTAGTGGTTTTTATCCACAGTTCAACACTGAAGCTTTCTTT.